This is a list of T cell receptor beta chains from one sample in a study of neoadjuvant anti-PD-1 for oral cavity cancer. The repertoire was sequenced with immunoSEQ multiplex PCR; TCRdb's copy has only in-frame clones and lacks some. The sample has thousands of clones, around 77% seen once. The specimen comprised PBMCs, sampled before nivolumab (anti-PD-1) treatment. The receptors were gathered from a person aged 35 to 85 with oral cavity squamous cell carcinoma. Both conserved end residues are trimmed from each CDR3. Some rows have no size entry. The others give once, few or many, or a class for an expanded clone.

V: TRBV4-3
J: TRBJ1-4
size: NA
CDR3: ASSQDPGGTGGLNEKLF

V: TRBV6-5
J: TRBJ1-5
size: NA
CDR3: ASSSGEEGNQPQH

V: TRBV27
J: TRBJ1-5
size: NA
CDR3: ASSRAGDQPQH

V: TRBV9
J: TRBJ1-2
size: NA
CDR3: ASSAPHAGQRYT

V: TRBV23-1
J: TRBJ1-5
size: once
CDR3: ASSPSGSSPSGNQPQH

V: TRBV19
J: TRBJ1-2
size: few
CDR3: ASIITGTGANYGYT

V: TRBV29-1
J: TRBJ2-3
size: NA
CDR3: SATPTGTSTDTQY

V: TRBV6-6
J: TRBJ1-2
size: NA
CDR3: ASRRDRVNYGYT

V: TRBV11-2
J: TRBJ1-3
size: NA
CDR3: ASSLVFDNSGNTIY

V: TRBV7-9
J: TRBJ1-2
size: NA
CDR3: ATALGTGGYT

V: TRBV6-5
J: TRBJ2-6
size: NA
CDR3: ASRRDNSGANVLT

V: TRBV20-1
J: TRBJ2-1
size: NA
CDR3: SAMDQSSGF

V: TRBV6-5
J: TRBJ1-1
size: NA
CDR3: ASSRRTGEVTEAF

V: TRBV5-1
J: TRBJ2-1
size: NA
CDR3: ASSSVAGKTDEQF

V: TRBV10-1
J: TRBJ2-3
size: NA
CDR3: ASSPGGVSTDTQY

V: TRBV11-2
J: TRBJ2-3
size: NA
CDR3: ASSFQRGGADTQY

V: TRBV9
J: TRBJ1-1
size: NA
CDR3: ASSVLSETEAF

V: TRBV19
J: TRBJ1-1
size: NA
CDR3: ASSPLTDSSEAF

V: TRBV7-2
J: TRBJ2-5
size: NA
CDR3: ASSFRHGETQY

V: TRBV11-1
J: TRBJ2-2
size: NA
CDR3: ASSLMMNTGELF

V: TRBV10-1
J: TRBJ1-1
size: NA
CDR3: ASSGGIGEAF

V: TRBV28
J: TRBJ2-2
size: NA
CDR3: ASSPPPYRSTGELF

V: TRBV28
J: TRBJ2-7
size: NA
CDR3: ASRKGQSSYEQY

V: TRBV5-4
J: TRBJ2-2
size: NA
CDR3: ASSLWTGELF

V: TRBV7-2
J: TRBJ1-5
size: NA
CDR3: ASSRDLGQPQH

V: TRBV6-5
J: TRBJ2-7
size: NA
CDR3: ASRPVGGSSYEQY

V: TRBV11-2
J: TRBJ2-5
size: few
CDR3: ASSPRVDRGRETQY

V: TRBV5-1
J: TRBJ2-5
size: once
CDR3: ASSRGTGGIETQY

V: TRBV2
J: TRBJ1-3
size: NA
CDR3: ASSEIGSSGNTIY

V: TRBV4-3
J: TRBJ2-5
size: NA
CDR3: ASSQEWGGGETQY

V: TRBV7-2
J: TRBJ2-7
size: few
CDR3: ASSPHYEQY

V: TRBV7-8
J: TRBJ1-3
size: NA
CDR3: ASSPYRGSLSGNTIY

V: TRBV6-5
J: TRBJ1-1
size: once
CDR3: ASSRQGRDTEAF

V: TRBV5-4
J: TRBJ2-3
size: NA
CDR3: ASSLSRGTDTQY

V: TRBV2
J: TRBJ2-1
size: few
CDR3: ASREGGGSRYNEQF

V: TRBV2
J: TRBJ1-5
size: NA
CDR3: ASRQAGQAPTLYSNQPQH

V: TRBV25-1
J: TRBJ1-2
size: NA
CDR3: ASSRQGAFDGYT

V: TRBV9
J: TRBJ2-1
size: NA
CDR3: ASSERGGQWYNEQF

V: TRBV5-6
J: TRBJ2-7
size: NA
CDR3: ASSLVGQNEQY

V: TRBV14
J: TRBJ2-3
size: NA
CDR3: ASSPGPTGTQY

V: TRBV7-2
J: TRBJ1-1
size: NA
CDR3: ASSPSWGTEAF

V: TRBV19
J: TRBJ1-1
size: NA
CDR3: ASSRLTGDTEAF

V: TRBV7-9
J: TRBJ1-2
size: few
CDR3: ASSRDSLYGYT

V: TRBV9
J: TRBJ2-5
size: NA
CDR3: ASSSRQGLETQY

V: TRBV6-6
J: TRBJ1-1
size: NA
CDR3: ASISGTSNTEAF